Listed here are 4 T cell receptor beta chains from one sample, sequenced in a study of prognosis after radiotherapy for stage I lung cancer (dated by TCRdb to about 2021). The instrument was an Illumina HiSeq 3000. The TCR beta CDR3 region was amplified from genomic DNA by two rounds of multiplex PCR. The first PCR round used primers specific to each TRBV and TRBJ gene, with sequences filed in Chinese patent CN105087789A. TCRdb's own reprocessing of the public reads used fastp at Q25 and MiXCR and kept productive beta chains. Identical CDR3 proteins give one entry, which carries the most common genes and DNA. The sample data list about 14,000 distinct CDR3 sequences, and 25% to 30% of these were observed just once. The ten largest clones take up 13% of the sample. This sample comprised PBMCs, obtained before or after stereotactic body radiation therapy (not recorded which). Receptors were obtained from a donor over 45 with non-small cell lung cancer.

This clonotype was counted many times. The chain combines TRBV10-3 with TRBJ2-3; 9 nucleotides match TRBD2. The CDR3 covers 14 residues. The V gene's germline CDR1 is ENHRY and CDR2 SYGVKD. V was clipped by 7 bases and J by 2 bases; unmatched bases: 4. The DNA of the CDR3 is TGTGCCATCAATAGCGGGGGTTCCACAGATACGCAGTATTTT. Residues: CAINSGGSTDTQYF.

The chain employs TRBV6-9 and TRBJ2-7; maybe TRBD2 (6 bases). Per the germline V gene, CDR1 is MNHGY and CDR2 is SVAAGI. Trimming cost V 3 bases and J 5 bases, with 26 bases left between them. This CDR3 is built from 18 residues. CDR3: CASSYSRPRTIGTHEQYF. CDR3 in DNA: TGTGCCAGCAGTTACTCACGACCTAGGACTATCGGGACCCACGAGCAGTACTTC.

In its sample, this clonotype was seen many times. The CDR3 protein is CAINPSGGSYEQYF. In DNA form, the CDR3 reads TGTGCCATCAATCCTAGCGGGGGCTCCTACGAGCAGTACTTC. The rearrangement uses TRBV10-3 and TRBJ2-7, with 10 positions matching TRBD2. The CDR3 spans 14 residues. J lost 0 bases, V lost 7 bases, and 3 bases had no gene match. The germline V gene has CDR1 ENHRY and CDR2 SYGVKD.

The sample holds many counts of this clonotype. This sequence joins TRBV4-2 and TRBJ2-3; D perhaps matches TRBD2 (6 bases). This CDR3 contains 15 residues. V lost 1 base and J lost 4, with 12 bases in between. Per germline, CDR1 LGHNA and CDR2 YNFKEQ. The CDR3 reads CASSQGGGAADTQYF. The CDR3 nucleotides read TGTGCCAGCAGCCAAGGCGGAGGGGCAGCAGATACGCAGTATTTT.